This TCR beta chain derives from a study of CD4 T cells in relation to SARS-CoV-2 and coronaviruses. In the case of this clone: The antigen is undetermined.

Data came from immunoSEQ multiplex PCR; TCRdb stores just in-frame clones and leaves some out. The sample includes about 26,000 clones, more than 60% of them seen just once. Trimming took off 5 bases at V and 5 bases at J, with 17 bases between the two ends. There are 14 residues in the CDR3. Germline lookup yields CDR1 SGHRS and CDR2 YFSETQ. Unexposed donor CD4+ T cells date from 2011-2018, before the COVID-19 pandemic. CD4+ T cells were isolated from the cells after around 9 days of culture. Cells permitting, SARS-CoV-2 S/N and four cold-coronavirus spikes were tested on unexposed-donor CD4+ T cells.

Material for sequencing was CD4+ T cells from PBMCs, cultured in vitro. The TCR comes from a human donor in good health. This chain uses TRBV5-1 with TRBJ2-7, with D possibly matching TRBD1 (6 bases). This chain's CDR3 is CASRVQTGIDEQYF. CDR3 sequence (DNA): TGCGCCAGCAGGGTTCAAACAGGGATTGACGAGCAGTACTTC.